These 28 T cell receptor beta chains came from one sample sequenced in a study of control samples from healthy donors and cancer patients. Data came from immunoSEQ multiplex PCR; TCRdb stores just in-frame clones and leaves some out. Of roughly 70,000 clones in the sample, 75% to 90% were seen once. The source material was blood. These receptor sequences come from a man between 50 and 59 years old in good health.

The genes are TRBV9 and TRBJ2-1; no clear D. The CDR3 totals 14 residues. Germline V gene lookup returns CDR1 SGDLS and CDR2 YYNGEE. V dropped 0 bases and J dropped 7 bases, with 11 bases sitting between them. The CDR3 DNA reads TGTGCCAGCAGCGTAGCCCTAGTTCATAATGAGCAGTTCTTC. Translation: CASSVALVHNEQFF. Full variable domain (missing parts from reference TRBV9 and TRBJ2-1): DSGVTQTPKHLITATGQRVTLRCSPRSGDLSVYWYQQSLDQGLQFLIQYYNGEERAKGNILERFSAQQFPDLHSELNLSSLELGDSALYFCASSVALVHNEQFFGPGTRLTVL.

The chain is built from TRBV27 and TRBJ2-5; D possibly matches TRBD1 or TRBD2 (5 bases each). Trimming took off 11 bases at V and 4 bases at J, with 11 bases between the two ends. Germline V gene data show CDR1 as MNHEY and CDR2 as SMNVEV (reference sequence). This CDR3 is 11 amino acids long. CDR3 sequence (DNA): TGTGCCTCGGGTGGGGGAGAGACCCAGTACTTC. Encoded protein: CASGGGETQYF.

Comment on this clone: Germline is not matched at one junction end, which may reflect a read error. The V call is TRBV7-7, the J call TRBJ2-3; no definite D call. The CDR3 has 14 residues. Germline V gene lookup returns CDR1 SSHAT and CDR2 FNYEAQ (reference sequence). The CDR3 loop is CASSLVGSTDTQYF. Here the CDR3 DNA reads TGTGCTAGCAGCTTAGTGGGGAGCACAGATACGCAGTATTTT.

The rearrangement uses TRBV6-5 and TRBJ2-3, with D possibly TRBD1 on 5 matching bases. The CDR3 extends over 15 amino acids. In germline, CDR1 is MNHEY, CDR2 SVGAGI. V was trimmed by 6 bases and J by 0 bases, leaving 13 bases between them. The DNA for the CDR3 is TGTGCCAGCAGGAGGTTCAGGGCTAGCACAGATACGCAGTATTTT. It translates to CASRRFRASTDTQYF.

J is TRBJ2-7 and V is TRBV7-9, with D perhaps matching TRBD1 or TRBD2 (5 bases each). Trimming cost V 1 base and J 0 bases, with 16 bases left between them. The CDR3 extends over 17 amino acids. The germline gives CDR1 SEHNR, CDR2 FQNEAQ (reference sequence). This CDR3 is CASSLVTGTGSSYEQYF. For the CDR3, the DNA is TGTGCCAGCAGCTTAGTCACTGGGACGGGAAGCTCCTACGAGCAGTACTTC.

V and J are TRBV11-3 and TRBJ1-1; no clear D. Germline V gene data show CDR1 as SGHNT and CDR2 as YENEEA. The V and J ends lost 4 bases and 3 bases respectively, with 9 bases between them. The CDR3 covers 13 residues. CDR3 residues: CASSSQQYTEAFF. The CDR3 coding sequence is TGTGCCAGCAGCTCACAGCAGTACACTGAAGCTTTCTTT.

This chain connects TRBV29-1 to TRBJ1-2, with unresolved D. The CDR3 consists of 11 residues. V was clipped by 0 bases and J by 8 bases, with 7 bases between them. CDR1 is SQVTM and CDR2 is ANQGSEA in the germline V gene. CDR3 coding DNA: TGCAGCGTTGAAGAGGGGTTAGGCTACACCTTC. Residues: CSVEEGLGYTF.

The chain combines TRBV12-3 or TRBV12-4 with TRBJ2-7; D is possibly TRBD1 (6 bases). Trimming took 1 base from V and 4 from J, leaving 8 bases between them. The CDR3 totals 13 residues. The CDR3 DNA sequence: TGTGCCAGCAGTTTAGAGGACAGATACGAGCAGTACTTC. As protein: CASSLEDRYEQYF.

This chain links TRBV28 with TRBJ2-5; the match to TRBD1 covers 12 bases. The CDR3 loop spans 16 amino acids. Germline assignment: CDR1 MDHEN and CDR2 SYDVKM. After removal of 5 bases from V and 4 bases from J, the junction contained 8 bases not matched to a gene. The CDR3 nucleotides are TGTGCCAGCAGTCCTCCGGGACAGGGGGCTGTAGAGACCCAGTACTTC. It yields the protein CASSPPGQGAVETQYF.

This rearrangement joins TRBV5-1 to TRBJ2-1, with 8 bases lining up with TRBD2. The V and J ends lost 3 bases and 3 bases, in that order; junction bases with no gene match: 5. This CDR3 is built from 15 residues. The germline V gene has CDR1 SGHRS and CDR2 YFSETQ. In DNA form, the CDR3 reads TGCGCCAGCAGCTCGACCGGGACTAGCTACAATGAGCAGTTCTTC. Protein: CASSSTGTSYNEQFF.

In its sample, this clone was seen a few times. This chain uses TRBV7-9 with TRBJ1-1; D gene ambiguous. The CDR3 is 14 amino acids. The germline V gene has CDR1 SEHNR and CDR2 FQNEAQ (reference sequence). V lost 5 bases, J lost 0 bases, and 10 bases lay in between. CDR3 in DNA: TGTGCCAGCAGCCGAGACATCATGAACACTGAAGCTTTCTTT. The encoded protein is CASSRDIMNTEAFF. Together with reference TRBV7-9 and TRBJ1-1, the CDR3 gives the full variable domain: DTGVSQNPRHKITKRGQNVTFRCDPISEHNRLYWYRQTLGQGPEFLTYFQNEAQLEKSRLLSDRFSAERPKGSFSTLEIQRTEQGDSAMYLCASSRDIMNTEAFFGQGTRLTVV.

This sequence joins TRBV7-7 and TRBJ2-1; the D gene is possibly TRBD2 (6 bases). Germline CDR1 SSHAT, CDR2 FNYEAQ (reference sequence). The CDR3 loop spans 14 amino acids. The V gene lost 5 bases and the J gene lost 5 bases, with 13 bases spanning the gap. The CDR3 here is CASSPYAGNNEQFF. DNA of the CDR3: TGTGCCAGCAGCCCCTACGCGGGGAACAATGAGCAGTTCTTC.

This clone was picked up a small number of times. The chain employs TRBV11-2 and TRBJ2-1; D may be TRBD2 (5 bases). Between the trimmed V and J ends, which lost 3 bases and 8 bases, there was a span of 11 bases. Germline loops: CDR1 SGHAT, CDR2 FQNNGV. This CDR3 contains 13 residues. The CDR3 loop reads CASSFEFGDEQFF. For the CDR3, the DNA is TGTGCCAGCAGCTTCGAATTCGGGGATGAGCAGTTCTTC.

This rearrangement joins TRBV5-1 to TRBJ1-2; D may be TRBD1 (6 bases). Trimming stripped 4 bases from V and 5 bases from J, with 12 bases between. CDR1 and CDR2 (germline): SGHRS, YFSETQ. This CDR3 region has 13 residues. This CDR3 reads CASSMDSVYGYTF. The DNA for the CDR3 is TGCGCCAGCAGCATGGACAGCGTGTATGGCTACACCTTC. Based on the CDR3 plus reference TRBV5-1 and TRBJ1-2, the full variable domain is KAGVTQTPRYLIKTRGQQVTLSCSPISGHRSVSWYQQTPGQGLQFLFEYFSETQRNKGNFPGRFSGRQFSNSRSEMNVSTLELGDSALYLCASSMDSVYGYTFGSGTRLTVV.

This clone was detected a few times. The genes are TRBV21-1 and TRBJ2-7; the listed D gene, TRBD1, was not tested against the DNA. TRBV21-1 is designated a pseudogene. This CDR3 is built from 16 residues. CDR3 amino acids: CASSKQYRGIRNEQYF. CDR3 sequence (DNA): TGTGCCAGCAGCAAGCAATATAGGGGGATTAGGAACGAGCAGTACTTC.

V usage is TRBV4-1 and J usage is TRBJ2-1; D not certain. CDR3 length: 12 residues. V lost 3 bases and J lost 7, with 7 bases in between. Germline V gene sequence: CDR1 MGHRA, CDR2 YSYEKL. CDR3 protein: CASSHLGNEQFF. For the CDR3, the DNA is TGCGCCAGCAGCCATTTAGGGAATGAGCAGTTCTTC.

The genes are TRBV4-1 and TRBJ2-5, with D perhaps given as TRBD1 or TRBD2 (5 bases each). CDR3 length: 14 amino acids. Germline V CDR1 and CDR2: MGHRA, YSYEKL. V was trimmed by 0 bases and J by 7 bases, leaving 12 bases between them. The CDR3 coding sequence is TGCGCCAGCAGCCAAGAGGGACCAAGGGTGACCCAGTACTTC. It specifies CASSQEGPRVTQYF.

The chain uses TRBV7-6 and TRBJ2-5, with 8 bases aligning to TRBD1. Germline CDR1 is SGHVS and CDR2 is FNYEAQ. This CDR3 is built from 14 residues. The ends lost 5 bases at V and 5 bases at J; junction bases unmatched: 7. Here the CDR3 reads CASSRTGRAETQYF. The CDR3 nucleotides read TGTGCCAGCAGCCGGACAGGGCGAGCGGAGACCCAGTACTTC. Full variable domain (remainder filled in from reference TRBV7-6 and TRBJ2-5): GAGVSQSPRYKVTKRGQDVALRCDPISGHVSLYWYRQALGQGPEFLTYFNYEAQQDKSGLPNDRFSAERPEGSISTLTIQRTEQRDSAMYRCASSRTGRAETQYFGPGTRLLVL.

The chain employs TRBV15 and TRBJ2-7; TRBD1 aligns across 7 bases. The CDR3 length is 14 residues. V lost 2 bases to trimming and J lost 0 bases; unmatched junction nucleotides: 1. CDR1 LNHNV and CDR2 YYDKDF come from the germline V gene (reference sequence). The CDR3 loop is CATSRRDSSYEQYF. DNA for the CDR3: TGTGCCACCAGCAGAAGGGACAGCTCCTACGAGCAGTACTTC.

The chain recombines TRBV9 with TRBJ2-1; D gene uncertain. The CDR3 is 14 amino acids. CDR1 is SGDLS, CDR2 YYNGEE, per germline. Trimming pared 0 bases from V and 8 bases from J, leaving 12 bases between. The CDR3 loop reads CASSVGSGVDEQFF. The DNA for the CDR3 is TGTGCCAGCAGCGTAGGATCTGGAGTCGATGAGCAGTTCTTC.

The V call is TRBV24-1, the J call TRBJ2-3; no firm D call. Trimming removed 3 bases from V and 2 bases from J, with 14 bases in between. This CDR3 is built from 16 residues. The germline V gene encodes CDR1 KGHDR and CDR2 SFDVKD. This CDR3 is CATSDLPALITDTQYF. In DNA, the CDR3 is TGTGCCACCAGTGATCTACCGGCCCTAATCACAGATACGCAGTATTTT.

The rearrangement links TRBV29-1 to TRBJ1-6; 9 nucleotides line up with TRBD1. V shed 6 bases, J shed 9 bases, and the junction held 9 bases outside the gene matches. In germline, CDR1 is SQVTM, CDR2 ANQGSEA. The CDR3 has 14 residues. The CDR3 protein is CSVQPGQGFSPLHF. CDR3 coding DNA: TGCAGCGTCCAACCGGGACAGGGTTTTTCACCCCTCCACTTT.

The chain employs TRBV27 and TRBJ1-6; tentative D call: TRBD1 (5 bases). V lost 3 bases and J lost 6, with 21 bases in between. The CDR3 extends over 18 amino acids. Germline V lookup: CDR1 MNHEY, CDR2 SMNVEV (reference sequence). The CDR3 nucleotides are TGTGCCAGCAGTTTGGGGATGGTGGTGAATAGGGGTAATTCACCCCTCCACTTT. Translating it yields CASSLGMVVNRGNSPLHF.

This clone was seen more than once but under ten times. V usage is TRBV30 and J usage is TRBJ1-5, with unresolved D. V was shortened by 0 bases and J by 2 bases, with 5 bases between the two germline ends. The CDR3 has 13 residues. Looked up from germline, CDR1 is GTSNPN and CDR2 is SVGIG (reference sequence). The DNA of the CDR3 is TGTGCCTGGAGTGTATCCGGCAATCAGCCCCAGCATTTT. It translates to CAWSVSGNQPQHF.

The chain employs TRBV10-1 and TRBJ2-6; D ambiguous. V lost 0 bases to trimming and J lost 4 bases, with 10 bases between them. CDR3 length: 16 residues. The V gene's germline CDR1 is WNHNN and CDR2 SYGVQD (reference sequence). The CDR3 region is CASSESLGQGANVLTF. In nucleotides, the CDR3 is TGCGCCAGCAGTGAGTCGCTAGGGCAGGGGGCCAACGTCCTGACTTTC.

V is TRBV7-6 and J is TRBJ1-5; TRBD1 might be the D (5 bases). This CDR3 comprises 15 residues. Trimming took 2 bases from V and 5 from J, leaving 13 bases between them. CDR1 is SGHVS, CDR2 FNYEAQ, per germline. The CDR3 DNA reads TGTGCCAGCAGCTTAAAAGCAGGGTCGGATCAGCCCCAGCATTTT. Its translation is CASSLKAGSDQPQHF.

Comment on this clone: At the DNA level, this CDR3 is encoded by other sequences in the same sample as well. The chain uses TRBV5-6 and TRBJ1-5; 8 nucleotides match TRBD1. The length of the CDR3 is 15 residues. V dropped 0 bases and J dropped 7; count of bases not matched to a gene: 6. The germline gives CDR1 SGHDT, CDR2 YYEEEE. The CDR3 spells CASSLATGGNQPQHF. The CDR3 DNA reads TGTGCCAGCAGCTTGGCAACAGGGGGAAACCAGCCCCAGCATTTT.

The V and J genes are TRBV3-1 (or the pseudogene TRBV3-2) and TRBJ2-7, with D hard to call. From germline, CDR1 is LGHDT and CDR2 YNNKEL (reference sequence). This CDR3 is built from 11 residues. V lost 4 bases, J lost 1 base, and 2 bases lay in between. This chain's CDR3 is CASSLSYEQYF. DNA of the CDR3: TGTGCCAGCAGCCTATCCTACGAGCAGTACTTC.